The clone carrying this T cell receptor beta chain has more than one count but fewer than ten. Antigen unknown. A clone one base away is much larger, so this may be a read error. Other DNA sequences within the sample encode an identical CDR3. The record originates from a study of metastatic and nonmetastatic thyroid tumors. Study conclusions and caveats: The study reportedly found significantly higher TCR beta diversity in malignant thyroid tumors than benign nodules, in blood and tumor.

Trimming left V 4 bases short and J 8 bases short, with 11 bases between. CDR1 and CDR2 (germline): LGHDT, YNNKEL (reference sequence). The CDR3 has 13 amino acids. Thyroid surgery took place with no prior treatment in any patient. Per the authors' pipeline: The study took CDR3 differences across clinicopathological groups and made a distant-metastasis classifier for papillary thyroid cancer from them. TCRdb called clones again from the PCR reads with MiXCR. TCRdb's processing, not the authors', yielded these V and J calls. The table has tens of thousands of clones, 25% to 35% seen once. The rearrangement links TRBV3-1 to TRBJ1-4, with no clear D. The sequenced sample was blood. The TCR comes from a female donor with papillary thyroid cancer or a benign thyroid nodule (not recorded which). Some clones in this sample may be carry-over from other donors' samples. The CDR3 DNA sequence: TGTGCCAGCAGCCCCATTGTGGAGGAAAAACTGTTTTTT. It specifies CASSPIVEEKLFF.